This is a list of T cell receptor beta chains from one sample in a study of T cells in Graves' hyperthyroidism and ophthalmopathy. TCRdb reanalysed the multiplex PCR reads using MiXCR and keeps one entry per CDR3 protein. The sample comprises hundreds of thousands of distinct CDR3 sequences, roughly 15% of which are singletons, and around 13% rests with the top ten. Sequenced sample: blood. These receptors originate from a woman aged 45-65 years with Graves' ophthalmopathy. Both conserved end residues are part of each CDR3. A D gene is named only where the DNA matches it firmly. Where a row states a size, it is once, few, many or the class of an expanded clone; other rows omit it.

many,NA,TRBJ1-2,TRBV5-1,CASSLELSGYGYTF,TGCGCCAGCAGCTTGGAGTTGTCAGGGTATGGCTACACCTTC
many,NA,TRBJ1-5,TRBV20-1,CSARAGTRGRFQPQHF,TGCAGTGCTAGAGCGGGGACTCGAGGGCGGTTTCAGCCCCAGCATTTT
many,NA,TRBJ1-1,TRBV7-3,CASSSNTGLTEAFF,TGTGCCAGCAGCTCTAATACAGGGTTAACTGAAGCTTTCTTT
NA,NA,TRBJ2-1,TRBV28,CASSFNSVGYNEQFF,TGTGCCAGCAGCTTCAATAGCGTTGGGTACAATGAGCAGTTCTTC
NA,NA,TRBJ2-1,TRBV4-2,CASSHLRARGVQRGHYNEQFF,TGTGCCAGCAGCCACTTAAGGGCCAGGGGTGTGCAGCGGGGCCACTACAATGAGCAGTTCTTC
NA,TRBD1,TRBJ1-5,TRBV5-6,CASSIWTGAGMEPQHF,TGTGCCAGCAGCATATGGACAGGGGCAGGTATGGAGCCCCAGCATTTT
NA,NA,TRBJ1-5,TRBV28,CASSLLIPTGNQPQHF,TGTGCCAGCAGTTTACTGATACCGACGGGCAATCAGCCCCAGCATTTT
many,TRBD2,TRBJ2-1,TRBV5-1,CASSQGLAGGDEQFF,TGCGCCAGCAGCCAGGGACTAGCGGGAGGGGATGAGCAGTTCTTC
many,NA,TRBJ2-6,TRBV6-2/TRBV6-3,CASSSLRASGANVLTF,TGTGCCAGCAGTTCGCTTCGGGCGTCTGGGGCCAACGTCCTGACTTTC
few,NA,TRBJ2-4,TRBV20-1,CSARDKGGGFLKNIQYF,TGCAGTGCTAGAGATAAGGGCGGGGGCTTCCTCAAAAACATTCAGTACTTC
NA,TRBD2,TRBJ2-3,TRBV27,CASSLGADRSRIAGYTDTQYF,TGTGCCAGCAGTTTAGGTGCTGACAGATCGAGAATAGCGGGGTACACAGATACGCAGTATTTT
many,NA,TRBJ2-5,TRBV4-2,CASSQDLRQAKETQYF,TGTGCCAGCAGCCAAGATCTTCGGCAGGCTAAAGAGACCCAGTACTTC
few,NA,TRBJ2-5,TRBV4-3,CASSRRWTSQETQYF,TGCGCCAGCAGCCGGCGATGGACTTCTCAAGAGACCCAGTACTTC
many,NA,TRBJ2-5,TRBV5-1,CASSVRTVTETQYF,TGCGCCAGCAGCGTACGGACGGTCACGGAGACCCAGTACTTC
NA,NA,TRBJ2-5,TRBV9,CASSSSGVGKETQYF,TGTGCCAGCAGCTCCTCGGGGGTTGGAAAAGAGACCCAGTACTTC
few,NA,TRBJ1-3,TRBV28,CATAGRNSENTIYF,TGTGCCACCGCAGGGAGAAACTCGGAAAACACCATATATTTT
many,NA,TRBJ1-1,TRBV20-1,CSARGSLGTEAFF,TGCAGTGCTCGGGGATCTTTGGGCACTGAAGCTTTCTTT
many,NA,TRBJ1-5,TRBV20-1,CSARVDGGEAQPQHF,TGCAGTGCTAGAGTAGACGGTGGGGAAGCTCAGCCCCAGCATTTT
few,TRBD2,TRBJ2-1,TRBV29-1,CSVEDLRTSGRMFNEQFF,TGCAGCGTTGAAGATTTAAGGACTAGCGGGAGAATGTTCAATGAGCAGTTCTTC
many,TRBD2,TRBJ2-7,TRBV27,CASSPRTSGTYEQYF,TGTGCCAGCAGTCCACGGACTAGCGGGACCTACGAGCAGTACTTC